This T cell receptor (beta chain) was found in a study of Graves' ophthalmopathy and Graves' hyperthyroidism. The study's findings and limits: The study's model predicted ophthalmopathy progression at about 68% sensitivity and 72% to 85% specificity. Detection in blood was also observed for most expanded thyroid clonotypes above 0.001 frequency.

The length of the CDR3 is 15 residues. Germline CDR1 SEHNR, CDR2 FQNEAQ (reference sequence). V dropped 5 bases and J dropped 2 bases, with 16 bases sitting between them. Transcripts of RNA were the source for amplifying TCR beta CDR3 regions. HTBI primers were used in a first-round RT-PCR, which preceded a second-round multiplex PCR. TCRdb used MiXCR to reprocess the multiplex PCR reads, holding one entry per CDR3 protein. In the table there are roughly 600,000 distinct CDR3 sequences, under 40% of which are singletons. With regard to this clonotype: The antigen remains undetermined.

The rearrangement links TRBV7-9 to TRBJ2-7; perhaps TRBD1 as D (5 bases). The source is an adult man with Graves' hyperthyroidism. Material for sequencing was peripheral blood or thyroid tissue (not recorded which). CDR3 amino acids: CASSVVGQGPYEQYF. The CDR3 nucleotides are TGTGCCAGCAGCGTTGTGGGCCAGGGCCCCTACGAGCAGTACTTC.